Shown below are 21 T cell receptor beta chains from a single sample sequenced in a study of T-cell memory formation after mild COVID-19. From the 5' RACE reads, TCRdb called clonotypes with MiXCR, one entry per CDR3 protein. The table shows 200,000 or so distinct CDR3 sequences, with more than 15% occurring only once. The sample was PBMCs or a T cell subset sorted from them (not recorded which). The receptor source for this set is an adult woman who had mild COVID-19 (a few samples of this study predate the infection). Cell type and time point are not known.

There are a few counts of this clonotype. The chain links TRBV5-1 to TRBJ2-1; 7 bases agree with TRBD2. The V gene's germline CDR1 is SGHRS and CDR2 YFSETQ. CDR3 size: 14 residues. V lost 6 bases, J lost 8 bases, and 11 bases stayed unmatched. The CDR3 loop reads CASNGGGVEDEQFF. In nucleotides, the CDR3 is TGCGCCAGCAACGGGGGAGGGGTTGAGGATGAGCAGTTCTTC.

The genes are TRBV3-1 and TRBJ2-7, with D unclear. Germline V gene data show CDR1 as LGHDT and CDR2 as YNNKEL (reference sequence). The V gene lost 4 bases and the J gene lost 1 base, with 11 bases spanning the gap. The CDR3 length is 14 residues. The CDR3 nucleotides are TGTGCCAGCAGCCCCAATCCAAGATCCTACGAGCAGTACTTC. Its translation: CASSPNPRSYEQYF.

The chain links TRBV14 to TRBJ2-3, with D unclear. Trimming pared 0 bases from V and 2 bases from J, leaving 12 bases between. CDR3 length: 16 residues. Germline-derived CDR1 and CDR2 are SGHDN and FVKESK. CDR3 loop: CASSQDQGGFTDTQYF. In nucleotides, the CDR3 is TGTGCCAGCAGCCAAGATCAAGGTGGCTTCACAGATACGCAGTATTTT.

This clonotype showed up many times. This chain joins TRBV24-1 and TRBJ2-3; a possible D gene is TRBD1 (6 bases). Deletions cut 0 bases from V and 5 bases from J, with 14 bases between. The CDR3 totals 16 residues. Germline V gives CDR1 KGHDR, CDR2 SFDVKD. The CDR3 sequence is CATSDLKFAGVDTQYF. CDR3 coding DNA: TGTGCCACCAGTGATTTGAAGTTTGCAGGGGTAGATACGCAGTATTTT.

J is TRBJ2-1 and V is TRBV12-3 or TRBV12-4; the D gene is possibly TRBD2 (6 bases). V lost 1 base and J 8 bases, leaving 24 bases between the germline ends. The CDR3 contains 18 residues. CDR3 DNA sequence: TGTGCCAGCAGTTTAGGAAGCGGGCTAGCAGGAGGAGGCGATGAGCAGTTCTTC. Amino acids: CASSLGSGLAGGGDEQFF.

In its sample, this clonotype was seen a few times. This chain joins TRBV12-3 or TRBV12-4 and TRBJ2-7; D not certain. The ends were cut back, 0 bases at V and 5 bases at J, with 5 bases in the middle. The CDR3 spans 12 residues. Here the CDR3 reads CASSLAGNEQYF. The CDR3 nucleotides are TGTGCCAGCAGTTTAGCGGGCAACGAGCAGTACTTC.

A few counts support this clonotype. V and J are TRBV12-3 or TRBV12-4 and TRBJ2-5, with D possibly matching TRBD2 (6 bases). The CDR3 runs to 14 residues. V shed 5 bases and J shed 4 bases, with 14 bases lying between them. The CDR3 nucleotides are TGTGCCAGCAGTGGGGGAGGAGGAATAGAGACCCAGTACTTC. The encoded protein is CASSGGGGIETQYF.

This chain links TRBV11-2 with TRBJ2-3, with D possibly being TRBD1 or TRBD2 (5 bases each). The CDR3 sequence is 14 residues long. Trimming shortened V by 4 bases and J by 2 bases, and 10 bases separated the two germline ends. Germline CDR1 SGHAT, CDR2 FQNNGV. The CDR3 reads CASSYRDDTDTQYF. The DNA of the CDR3 is TGTGCCAGCAGCTACCGGGACGACACAGATACGCAGTATTTT. Using reference TRBV11-2 and TRBJ2-3 for the parts outside the CDR3, the full variable domain is EAGVAQSPRYKIIEKRQSVAFWCNPISGHATLYWYQQILGQGPKLLIQFQNNGVVDDSQLPKDRFSAERLKGVDSTLKIQPAKLEDSAVYLCASSYRDDTDTQYFGPGTRLTVL.

This clonotype was seen at least ten times. In DNA, the CDR3 is TGCGCCAGCAGCTCACTAGCGGGGGGGCAAGAGACCCAGTACTTC. Encoded protein: CASSSLAGGQETQYF. The rearrangement links TRBV5-1 to TRBJ2-5; 13 bases are a match to TRBD2. The ends lost 3 bases at V and 2 bases at J; junction bases unmatched: 1. CDR1 is SGHRS and CDR2 is YFSETQ in the germline V gene. The CDR3 is 15 residues long.

This sequence joins TRBV13 and TRBJ2-7; 11 positions agree with TRBD2. J was trimmed by 2 bases and V by 5 bases; bases with no gene match: 8. There are 16 residues in the CDR3. Germline V gene sequence: CDR1 PRHDT, CDR2 FYEKMQ (reference sequence). DNA for the CDR3: TGTGCCAGCAGCCCTCGGACTAGCGGGCCCCCCTACGAGCAGTACTTC. Its translation: CASSPRTSGPPYEQYF.

This chain uses TRBV6-6 with TRBJ2-2; D unresolved. This CDR3 has 13 amino acids. Germline CDR1 reads MNHNY; CDR2 reads SVGAGI (reference sequence). V was clipped by 3 bases and J by 4 bases, with 6 bases between them. The CDR3 bases are TGTGCCAGCAGTTATGGCGGCACCGGGGAGCTGTTTTTT. Translated: CASSYGGTGELFF.

The V call is TRBV20-1, the J call TRBJ1-4; no reliable D call. There are 14 residues in the CDR3. Trimming took 0 bases from V and 5 from J, leaving 10 bases between them. Germline V gene sequence: CDR1 DFQATT, CDR2 SNEGSKA (reference sequence). The CDR3 spells CSARDRVTNEKLFF. The CDR3, as DNA: TGCAGTGCTAGAGATCGGGTGACGAATGAAAAACTGTTTTTT.

V and J are TRBV7-2 and TRBJ2-1; TRBD2 matches at 11 bases. The CDR3 contains 16 residues. Per the germline V gene, CDR1 is SGHTA and CDR2 is FQGNSA. J gave up 4 bases and V 5 bases, and 7 bases lay outside the gene matches. CDR3 sequence (DNA): TGTGCCAGCAGCACCTCCGGGACTAGCGGTTACAATGAGCAGTTCTTC. Amino acids: CASSTSGTSGYNEQFF.

This rearrangement joins TRBV6-5 to TRBJ2-1, with 7 bases lining up with TRBD1. The CDR3 contains 15 residues. From germline, CDR1 is MNHEY and CDR2 SVGAGI. V shed 6 bases and J 0 bases; nucleotides not matched to a gene: 5. In nucleotides, the CDR3 is TGTGCCAGCAGCATAACAGGGGACTCCTACAATGAGCAGTTCTTC. Its translation is CASSITGDSYNEQFF.

The chain has TRBV6-5 and TRBJ1-1; no firm D call. Trimming stripped 11 bases from V and 4 bases from J, with 17 bases between. The germline V gene encodes CDR1 MNHEY and CDR2 SVGAGI. This CDR3 has 13 residues. The CDR3 here is CASRGASVTEAFF. The CDR3 region has the DNA TGTGCCTCCCGGGGAGCGTCTGTCACTGAAGCTTTCTTT.

In its sample, this clonotype was seen a few times. The rearrangement links TRBV12-3 or TRBV12-4 to TRBJ1-3; D unclear. The CDR3 runs to 15 residues. The ends were cut back, 2 bases at V and 3 bases at J, with 11 bases in the middle. CDR3 bases: TGTGCCAGCAGTTTAACACAGAATATTGGAAACACCATATATTTT. Its translation is CASSLTQNIGNTIYF.

This rearrangement joins TRBV19 to TRBJ2-3; TRBD1 matches at 9 bases. This CDR3 has 16 residues. Germline assignment: CDR1 LNHDA and CDR2 SQIVND (reference sequence). J was trimmed by 1 base and V by 4 bases; bases with no gene match: 6. As DNA, the CDR3 is TGTGCCAGTAGTAACACAGGGGGCGGCGGCACAGATACGCAGTATTTT. Its protein is CASSNTGGGGTDTQYF.

V is TRBV9 and J is TRBJ2-2; 13 positions agree with TRBD2. Germline-derived CDR1 and CDR2 are SGDLS and YYNGEE. Trimming took 4 bases from V and 5 from J; bases not matched to a gene: 8. The CDR3 runs to 17 residues. This chain's CDR3 is CASSLPGLAGRTGELFF. The CDR3 coding sequence is TGTGCCAGCAGCCTCCCGGGACTAGCGGGGAGAACCGGGGAGCTGTTTTTT.

V gene TRBV29-1 combines with J gene TRBJ2-4, with TRBD1 as a possible D gene (6 bases). The V gene's germline CDR1 is SQVTM and CDR2 ANQGSEA. V was clipped by 1 base and J by 8 bases, with 18 bases between them. The CDR3 spans 15 residues. CDR3 nucleotide sequence: TGCAGCGTTGAAGGGTTCTCAGGGGAGCCTGACATTCAGTACTTC. The encoded protein is CSVEGFSGEPDIQYF.

A few counts support this clonotype. At one of its ends the junction is not consistent with the germline gene, which may arise from a read error. The chain has TRBV11-3 and TRBJ2-1, with 14 bases aligning to TRBD2. The germline V gene has CDR1 SGHNT and CDR2 YENEEA. This CDR3 comprises 15 residues. The CDR3 DNA reads as TGTGCCAGCAGCCCAGGGACTAGCGGGGGCAATCAGCAGTTCTTC. Translating gives CASSPGTSGGNQQFF.

This clonotype was picked up many times. The chain uses TRBV28 and TRBJ2-5, with D maybe TRBD1 (5 bases). V lost 7 bases and J lost 7, with 13 bases in between. In germline, CDR1 is MDHEN, CDR2 SYDVKM. The CDR3 totals 12 residues. CDR3 amino acids: CASNPGKGTQYF. The CDR3 nucleotides are TGTGCCAGCAATCCAGGGAAGGGGACCCAGTACTTC. The variable domain in full, with the rest retrieved from reference TRBV28 and TRBJ2-5, is DVKVTQSSRYLVKRTGEKVFLECVQDMDHENMFWYRQDPGLGLRLIYFSYDVKMKEKGDIPEGYSVSREKKERFSLILESASTNQTSMYLCASNPGKGTQYFGPGTRLLVL.